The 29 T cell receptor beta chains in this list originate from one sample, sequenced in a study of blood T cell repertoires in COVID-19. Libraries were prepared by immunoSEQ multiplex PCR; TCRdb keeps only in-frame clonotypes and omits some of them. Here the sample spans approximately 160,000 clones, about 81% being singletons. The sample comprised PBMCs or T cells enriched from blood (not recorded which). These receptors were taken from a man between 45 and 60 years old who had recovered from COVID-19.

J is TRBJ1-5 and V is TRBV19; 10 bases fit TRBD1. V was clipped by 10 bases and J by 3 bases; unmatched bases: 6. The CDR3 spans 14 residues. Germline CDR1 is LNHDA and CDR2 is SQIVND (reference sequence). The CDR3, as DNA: TGTGCCACCTCGGACAGGGGGGACAATCAGCCCCAGCATTTT. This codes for CATSDRGDNQPQHF.

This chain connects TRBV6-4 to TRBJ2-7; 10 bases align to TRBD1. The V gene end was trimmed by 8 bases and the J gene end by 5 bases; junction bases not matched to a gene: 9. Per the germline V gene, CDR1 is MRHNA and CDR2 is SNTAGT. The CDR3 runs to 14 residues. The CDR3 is CASGPGTGDHEQYF. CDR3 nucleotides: TGTGCCAGCGGGCCCGGGACAGGGGACCACGAGCAGTACTTC.

CDR3 in DNA: TGTGCCAGTATCCCGACGGACAGGGCGAACACTGAAGCTTTCTTT. This codes for CASIPTDRANTEAFF. The J gene is TRBJ1-1, the V gene TRBV19, with 8 bases matching TRBD1. Germline lookup yields CDR1 LNHDA and CDR2 SQIVND (reference sequence). CDR3 size: 15 residues. V was pared by 7 bases and J by 1 base, with 8 bases of the junction left unmatched.

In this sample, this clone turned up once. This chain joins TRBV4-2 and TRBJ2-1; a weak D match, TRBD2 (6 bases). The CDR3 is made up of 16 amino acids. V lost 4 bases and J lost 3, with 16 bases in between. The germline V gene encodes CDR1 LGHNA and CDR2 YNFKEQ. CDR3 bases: TGTGCCAGCAGCCCCTCGGAGGGCCTGGACTACAATGAGCAGTTCTTC. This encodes CASSPSEGLDYNEQFF.

The CDR3 loop is CASSPASGGLGDTQYF. In nucleotides, the CDR3 is TGCGCCAGCAGCCCTGCTAGCGGGGGGTTAGGAGATACGCAGTATTTT. The chain uses TRBV5-1 and TRBJ2-3, with 11 nucleotides matching TRBD2. The CDR3 covers 16 residues. CDR1 SGHRS and CDR2 YFSETQ come from the germline V gene. With 4 bases clipped from V and 5 bases from J, the junction kept 9 bases outside the gene matches.

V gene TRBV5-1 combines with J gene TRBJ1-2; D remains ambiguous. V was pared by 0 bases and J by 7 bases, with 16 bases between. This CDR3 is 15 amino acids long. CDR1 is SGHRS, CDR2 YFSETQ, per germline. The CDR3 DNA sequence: TGCGCCAGCAGCTTGGAATCACGAGGGTCTGGTGGCTACACCTTC. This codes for CASSLESRGSGGYTF. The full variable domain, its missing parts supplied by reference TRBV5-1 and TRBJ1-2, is KAGVTQTPRYLIKTRGQQVTLSCSPISGHRSVSWYQQTPGQGLQFLFEYFSETQRNKGNFPGRFSGRQFSNSRSEMNVSTLELGDSALYLCASSLESRGSGGYTFGSGTRLTVV.

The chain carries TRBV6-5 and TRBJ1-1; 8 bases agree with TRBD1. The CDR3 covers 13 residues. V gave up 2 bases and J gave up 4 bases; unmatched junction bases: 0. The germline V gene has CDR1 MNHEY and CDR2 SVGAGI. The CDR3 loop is CASSYTGGTEAFF. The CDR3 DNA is TGTGCCAGCAGTTACACAGGGGGCACTGAAGCTTTCTTT.

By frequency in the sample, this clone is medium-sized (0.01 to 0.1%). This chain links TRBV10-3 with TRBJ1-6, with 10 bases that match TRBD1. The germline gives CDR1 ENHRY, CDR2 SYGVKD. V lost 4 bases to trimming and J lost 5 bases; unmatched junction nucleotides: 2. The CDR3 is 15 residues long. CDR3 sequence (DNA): TGTGCCATCAGTGCTGGACAGGGGGATAATTCACCCCTCCACTTT. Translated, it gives CAISAGQGDNSPLHF.

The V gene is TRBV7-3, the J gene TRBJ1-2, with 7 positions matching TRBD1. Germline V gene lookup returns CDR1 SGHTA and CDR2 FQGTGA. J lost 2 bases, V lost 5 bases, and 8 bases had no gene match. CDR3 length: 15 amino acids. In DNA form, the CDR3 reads TGTGCCAGCAGCCCGAACGACAGGGAAAACTATGGCTACACCTTC. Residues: CASSPNDRENYGYTF.

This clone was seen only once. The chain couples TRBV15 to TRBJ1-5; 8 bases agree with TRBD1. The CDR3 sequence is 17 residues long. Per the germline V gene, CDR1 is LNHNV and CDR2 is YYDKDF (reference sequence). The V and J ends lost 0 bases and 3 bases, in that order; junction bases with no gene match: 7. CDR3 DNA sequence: TGTGCCACCAGCAGAGAGCCCCCAGGGGGCCTCAATCAGCCCCAGCATTTT. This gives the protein CATSREPPGGLNQPQHF.

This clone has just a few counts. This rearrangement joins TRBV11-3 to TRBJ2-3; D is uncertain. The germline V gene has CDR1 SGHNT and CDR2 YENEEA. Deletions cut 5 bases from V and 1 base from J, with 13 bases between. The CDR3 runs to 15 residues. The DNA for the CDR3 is TGTGCCAGCAGCCCCAATCCACTTGGCACAGATACGCAGTATTTT. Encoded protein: CASSPNPLGTDTQYF.

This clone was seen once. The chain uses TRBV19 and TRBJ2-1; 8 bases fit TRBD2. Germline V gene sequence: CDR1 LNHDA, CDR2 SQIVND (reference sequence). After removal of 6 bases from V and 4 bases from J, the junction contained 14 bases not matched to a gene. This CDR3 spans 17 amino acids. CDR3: CASSSRTSLTMYNEQFF. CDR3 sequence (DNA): TGTGCCAGTAGCTCGAGGACTAGCCTCACTATGTACAATGAGCAGTTCTTC.

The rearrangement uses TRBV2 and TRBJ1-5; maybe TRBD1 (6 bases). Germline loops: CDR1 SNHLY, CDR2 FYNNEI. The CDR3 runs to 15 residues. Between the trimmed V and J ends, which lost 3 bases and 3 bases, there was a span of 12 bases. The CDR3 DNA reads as TGTGCCAGCAGTGAGGGGGGGCTAAACAATCAGCCCCAGCATTTT. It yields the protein CASSEGGLNNQPQHF.

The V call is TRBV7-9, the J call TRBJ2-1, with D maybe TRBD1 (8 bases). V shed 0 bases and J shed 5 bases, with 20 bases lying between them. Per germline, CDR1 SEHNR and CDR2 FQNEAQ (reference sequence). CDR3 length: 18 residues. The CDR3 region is CASSLARGQGTKDNEQFF. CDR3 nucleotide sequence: TGTGCCAGCAGCTTAGCCAGGGGGCAGGGGACTAAGGACAATGAGCAGTTCTTC.

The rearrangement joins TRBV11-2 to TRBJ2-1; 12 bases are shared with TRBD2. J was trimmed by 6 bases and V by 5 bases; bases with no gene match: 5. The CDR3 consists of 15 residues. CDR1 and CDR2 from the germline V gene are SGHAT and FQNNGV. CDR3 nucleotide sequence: TGTGCCAGCAGCCTGACTAGCGGGGGCGTCAATGAGCAGTTCTTC. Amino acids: CASSLTSGGVNEQFF. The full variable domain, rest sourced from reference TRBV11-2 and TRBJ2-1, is EAGVAQSPRYKIIEKRQSVAFWCNPISGHATLYWYQQILGQGPKLLIQFQNNGVVDDSQLPKDRFSAERLKGVDSTLKIQPAKLEDSAVYLCASSLTSGGVNEQFFGPGTRLTVL.

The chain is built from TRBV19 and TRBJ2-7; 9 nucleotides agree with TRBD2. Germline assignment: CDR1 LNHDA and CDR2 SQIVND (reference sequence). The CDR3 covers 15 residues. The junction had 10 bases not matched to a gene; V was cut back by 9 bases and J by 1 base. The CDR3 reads CASRGGAGLSYEQYF. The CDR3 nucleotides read TGTGCCAGCCGCGGGGGGGCAGGGCTGTCCTACGAGCAGTACTTC.

DNA for the CDR3: TGTGCCAGCAGCGCCTATGATGAGCAGTTCTTC. Translated, it gives CASSAYDEQFF. The chain joins TRBV9 to TRBJ2-1; D ambiguous. The CDR3 has 11 amino acids. Trimming removed 3 bases from V and 8 bases from J, with 6 bases in between. CDR1 is SGDLS, CDR2 YYNGEE, per germline. The full variable domain, with the rest looked up from reference TRBV9 and TRBJ2-1, is DSGVTQTPKHLITATGQRVTLRCSPRSGDLSVYWYQQSLDQGLQFLIQYYNGEERAKGNILERFSAQQFPDLHSELNLSSLELGDSALYFCASSAYDEQFFGPGTRLTVL.

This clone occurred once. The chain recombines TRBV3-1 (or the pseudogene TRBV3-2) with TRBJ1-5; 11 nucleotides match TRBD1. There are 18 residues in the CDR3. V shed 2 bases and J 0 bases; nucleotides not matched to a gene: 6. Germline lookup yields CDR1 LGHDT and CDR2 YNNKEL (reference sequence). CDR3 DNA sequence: TGTGCCAGCAGCCAAACCGGGACAGGGGGTTCTAGCAATCAGCCCCAGCATTTT. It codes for CASSQTGTGGSSNQPQHF.

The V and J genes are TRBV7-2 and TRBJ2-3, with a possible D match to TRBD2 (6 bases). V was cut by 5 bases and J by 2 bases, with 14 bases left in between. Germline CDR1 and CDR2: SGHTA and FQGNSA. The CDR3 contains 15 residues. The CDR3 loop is CASSPNVGLTDTQYF. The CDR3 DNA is TGTGCCAGCAGCCCAAACGTGGGACTCACAGATACGCAGTATTTT.

CDR3 nucleotide sequence: TGTGCCAGCAGCCTAAGCCAGGGGGACCATGAAAAACTGTTTTTT. Protein: CASSLSQGDHEKLFF. V is TRBV7-7 and J is TRBJ1-4; 7 bases are shared with TRBD1. J gave up 6 bases and V 5 bases, and 9 bases lay outside the gene matches. The germline CDR1 and CDR2 sequences are SSHAT and FNYEAQ (reference sequence). This CDR3 spans 15 amino acids. Full variable domain (outside the CDR3, taken from reference TRBV7-7 and TRBJ1-4): GAGVSQSPRYKVTKRGQDVTLRCDPISSHATLYWYQQALGQGPEFLTYFNYEAQPDKSGLPSDRFSAERPEGSISTLTIQRTEQRDSAMYRCASSLSQGDHEKLFFGSGTQLSVL.

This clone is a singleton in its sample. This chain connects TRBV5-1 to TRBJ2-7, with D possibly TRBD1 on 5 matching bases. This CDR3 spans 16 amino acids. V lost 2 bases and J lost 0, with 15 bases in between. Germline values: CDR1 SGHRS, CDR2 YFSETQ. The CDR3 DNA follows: TGCGCCAGCAGCTTAGGGGCAGACACCAGCTCCTACGAGCAGTACTTC. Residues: CASSLGADTSSYEQYF.

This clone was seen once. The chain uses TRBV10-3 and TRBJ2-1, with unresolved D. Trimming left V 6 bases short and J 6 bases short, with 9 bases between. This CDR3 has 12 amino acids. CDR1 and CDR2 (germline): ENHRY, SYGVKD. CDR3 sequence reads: CAIRNSGNEQFF. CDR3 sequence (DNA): TGTGCCATCAGAAACTCCGGCAATGAGCAGTTCTTC.

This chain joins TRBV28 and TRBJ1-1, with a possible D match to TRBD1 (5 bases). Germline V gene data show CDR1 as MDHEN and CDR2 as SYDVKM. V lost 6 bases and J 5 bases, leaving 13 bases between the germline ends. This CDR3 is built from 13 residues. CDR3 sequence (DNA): TGTGCCAGCAGCCGACACCAGGGTACTGAAGCTTTCTTT. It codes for CASSRHQGTEAFF. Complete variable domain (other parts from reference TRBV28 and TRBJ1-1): DVKVTQSSRYLVKRTGEKVFLECVQDMDHENMFWYRQDPGLGLRLIYFSYDVKMKEKGDIPEGYSVSREKKERFSLILESASTNQTSMYLCASSRHQGTEAFFGQGTRLTVV.

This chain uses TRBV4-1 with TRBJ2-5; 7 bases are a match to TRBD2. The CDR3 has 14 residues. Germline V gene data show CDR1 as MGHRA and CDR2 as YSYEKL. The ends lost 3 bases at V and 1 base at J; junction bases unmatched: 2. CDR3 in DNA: TGCGCCAGCAGCCAGACTAGCTTCCAAGAGACCCAGTACTTC. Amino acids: CASSQTSFQETQYF.

CDR3 in DNA: TGCGCCAGCAGCTTTAATAGCGGGGGCGCAGATACGCAGTATTTT. Encoded protein: CASSFNSGGADTQYF. The rearrangement links TRBV5-1 to TRBJ2-3; TRBD2 matches 9 bases. The CDR3 contains 15 residues. Trimming at V came to 2 bases and at J to 4 bases, leaving 5 bases not matched to a gene. Germline assignment: CDR1 SGHRS and CDR2 YFSETQ.

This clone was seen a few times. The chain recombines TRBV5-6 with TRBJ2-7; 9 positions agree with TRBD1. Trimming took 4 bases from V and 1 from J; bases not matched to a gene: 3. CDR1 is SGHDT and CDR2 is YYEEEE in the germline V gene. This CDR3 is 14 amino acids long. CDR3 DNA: TGTGCCAGCAGCATCGGACAGGGGTCCTACGAGCAGTACTTC. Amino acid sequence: CASSIGQGSYEQYF.

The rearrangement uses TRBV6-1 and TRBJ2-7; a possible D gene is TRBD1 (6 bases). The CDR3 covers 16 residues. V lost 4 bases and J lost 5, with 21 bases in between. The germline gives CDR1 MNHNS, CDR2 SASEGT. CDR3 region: CASSARVGGRINEQYF. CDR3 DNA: TGTGCCAGCAGTGCACGGGTAGGGGGTAGAATCAACGAGCAGTACTTC.

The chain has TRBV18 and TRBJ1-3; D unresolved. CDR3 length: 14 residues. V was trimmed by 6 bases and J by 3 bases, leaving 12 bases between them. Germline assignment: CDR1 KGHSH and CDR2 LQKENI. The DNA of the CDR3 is TGTGCCAGCTCCCCCCCATCAGTTGGAAACACCATATATTTT. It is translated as CASSPPSVGNTIYF.

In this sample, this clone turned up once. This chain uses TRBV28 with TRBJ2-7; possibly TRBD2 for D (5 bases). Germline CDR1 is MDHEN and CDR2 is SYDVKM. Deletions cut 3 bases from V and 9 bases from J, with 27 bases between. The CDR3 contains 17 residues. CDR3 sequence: CASSFTGSASRDLWQYF. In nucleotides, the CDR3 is TGTGCCAGCAGTTTTACCGGGTCGGCTAGCCGAGACCTGTGGCAGTACTTC.